These T cell receptor beta chains were read from a single sample in a study of cytomegalovirus exposure and HLA in healthy donors. Some clones are missing from TCRdb's copy, which holds only in-frame ones; the method was immunoSEQ multiplex PCR. The table includes some 140,000 clones, around three quarters detected once. The source material was PBMCs. These receptor sequences come from a man aged 25-40 years in good health. CDR3s include the opening cysteine and the closing phenylalanine or tryptophan. The D gene is left open where the match is weak.

V gene	J gene	D gene	CDR3 length	CDR3 protein	CDR3 DNA
TRBV2	TRBJ2-1	.	13	CASSDDPGSEQFF	TGTGCCAGCAGTGACGATCCGGGGTCAGAGCAGTTCTTC
TRBV19	TRBJ2-3	.	14	CASSPRGHTDTQYF	TGTGCCAGTAGTCCCCGTGGCCACACAGATACGCAGTATTTT
TRBV5-1	TRBJ2-7	TRBD2	14	CASSLRGGPNEQYF	TGCGCCAGCAGTCTTCGGGGGGGTCCTAACGAGCAGTACTTC
TRBV28	TRBJ2-3	TRBD2	14	CASSRGVGTDTQYF	TGTGCCAGCAGCCGGGGGGTTGGCACAGATACGCAGTATTTT
TRBV11-2	TRBJ2-3	TRBD2	19	CASSVGRLAGHDSTDTQYF	TGTGCCAGCAGCGTGGGCCGACTAGCGGGCCACGATAGCACAGATACGCAGTATTTT
TRBV7-2	TRBJ2-7	TRBD2	15	CASSLGIAGAVEQYF	TGTGCCAGCAGCTTAGGAATAGCGGGAGCTGTAGAGCAGTACTTC
TRBV6-5	TRBJ2-7	.	13	CASRGGISYEQYF	TGTGCCAGCAGGGGCGGGATCTCCTACGAGCAGTACTTC
TRBV6-6	TRBJ1-2	TRBD1	15	CASSPGQGASYGYTF	TGTGCCAGCAGCCCGGGACAGGGGGCATCCTATGGCTACACCTTC
TRBV10-3	TRBJ2-1	.	13	CAIKAGPYNEQFF	TGTGCCATCAAGGCGGGACCCTACAATGAGCAGTTCTTC
TRBV10-3	TRBJ1-2	.	13	CAISESGGYGYTF	TGTGCCATCAGTGAGTCGGGGGGCTATGGCTACACCTTC
TRBV7-2	TRBJ2-5	.	12	CASSPRQETQYF	TGTGCCAGCAGCCCCAGACAAGAGACCCAGTACTTC
TRBV21-1	TRBJ2-7	.	16	CASSTHRPGGAYEQYF	TGTGCCAGCAGCACGCACAGGCCCGGAGGGGCTTACGAGCAGTACTTC
TRBV13	TRBJ1-1	TRBD1	16	CASSLVGDRGRTEAFF	TGTGCCAGCAGCTTAGTTGGGGACAGGGGTCGGACTGAAGCTTTCTTT
TRBV29-1	TRBJ1-1	TRBD1	12	CSVEEGATEAFF	TGCAGCGTTGAGGAGGGGGCAACTGAAGCTTTCTTT
TRBV4-1	TRBJ1-2	TRBD1	16	CASSHPGTGFDYGYTF	TGCGCCAGCAGCCATCCCGGGACAGGGTTTGACTATGGCTACACCTTC
TRBV27	TRBJ2-7	TRBD2	18	CASSSRQSWGLAGELEYF	TGTGCCAGCAGTTCCAGACAGTCATGGGGACTAGCGGGAGAACTAGAGTACTTC
TRBV7-3	TRBJ2-4	TRBD2	18	CASSLTFRRGRGGIIQYF	TGTGCCAGCAGCTTAACGTTTCGCCGAGGTCGGGGGGGCATCATTCAGTACTTC
TRBV2	TRBJ1-2	.	12	CASSEVQYGYTF	TGTGCCAGCAGTGAAGTACAGTATGGCTACACCTTC